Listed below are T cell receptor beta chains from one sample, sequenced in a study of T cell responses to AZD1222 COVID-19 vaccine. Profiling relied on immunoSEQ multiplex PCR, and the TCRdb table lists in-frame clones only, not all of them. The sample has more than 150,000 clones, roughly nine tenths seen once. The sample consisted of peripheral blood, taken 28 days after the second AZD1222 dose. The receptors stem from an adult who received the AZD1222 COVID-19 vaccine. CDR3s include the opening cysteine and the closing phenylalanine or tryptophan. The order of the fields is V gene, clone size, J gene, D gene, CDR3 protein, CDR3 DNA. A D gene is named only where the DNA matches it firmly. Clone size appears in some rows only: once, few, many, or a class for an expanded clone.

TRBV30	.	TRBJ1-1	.	CAWNSGLLNTEAFF	TGTGCCTGGAACTCCGGTTTATTGAACACTGAAGCTTTCTTT
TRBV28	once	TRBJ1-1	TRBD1	CASRLQGAEAFF	TGTGCCAGCAGACTCCAGGGGGCGGAAGCTTTCTTT
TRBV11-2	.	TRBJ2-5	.	CASSLDSFPGWDQETQYF	TGTGCCAGCAGCTTAGATTCGTTTCCAGGGTGGGACCAAGAGACCCAGTACTTC
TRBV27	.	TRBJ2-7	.	CASSLSGSRGYEQYF	TGTGCCAGCAGTTTGTCCGGGAGTAGGGGCTACGAGCAGTACTTC
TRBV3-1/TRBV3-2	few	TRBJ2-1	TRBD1	CASSLSQGDYNEQFF	TGTGCCAGCAGCCTGTCGCAGGGGGACTACAATGAGCAGTTCTTC
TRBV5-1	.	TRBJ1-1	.	CASSLLGGYTEAFF	TGCGCCAGCAGCTTACTAGGGGGGTACACTGAAGCTTTCTTT
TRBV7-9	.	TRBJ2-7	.	CASSDPTLSPYEQYF	TGTGCCAGCAGCGACCCCACCTTATCCCCCTACGAGCAGTACTTC
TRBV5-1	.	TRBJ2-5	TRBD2	CASSLIWREGRGTQYF	TGCGCCAGCAGCTTGATATGGCGGGAGGGCCGCGGGACCCAGTACTTC
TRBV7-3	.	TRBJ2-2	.	CASSSPHGELFF	TGTGCCAGCAGCTCCCCCCACGGGGAGCTGTTTTTT
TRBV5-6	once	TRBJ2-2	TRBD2	CASSFASGTGELFF	TGTGCCAGCAGCTTTGCTAGCGGGACCGGGGAGCTGTTTTTT
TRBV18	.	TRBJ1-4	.	CASSPYLTDHSTNEKLFF	TGTGCCAGCTCACCTTACCTGACGGACCATTCAACTAATGAAAAACTGTTTTTT
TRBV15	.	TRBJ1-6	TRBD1	CATSRVGATGGDRYNSPLHF	TGTGCCACCAGCAGAGTGGGGGCGACAGGGGGCGACCGCTATAATTCACCCCTCCACTTT
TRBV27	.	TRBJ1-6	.	CASSLGSGGTYNSPLHF	TGTGCCAGCAGCCTGGGGTCCGGTGGGACCTATAATTCACCCCTCCACTTT
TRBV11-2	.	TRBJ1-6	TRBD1	CASSLVDRGTYNSPLHF	TGTGCCAGCAGCTTAGTGGACAGGGGGACCTATAATTCACCCCTCCACTTT
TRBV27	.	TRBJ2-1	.	CASSLSRWGHNSYNEQFF	TGTGCCAGCAGTTTATCCAGATGGGGACACAACTCCTACAATGAGCAGTTCTTC
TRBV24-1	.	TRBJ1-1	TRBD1	CATSDSQGAGTEAFF	TGTGCCACCAGTGATTCTCAGGGGGCGGGAACTGAAGCTTTCTTT
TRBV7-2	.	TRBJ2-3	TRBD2	CASSGGSGRASGTDTQYF	TGTGCCAGCAGCGGGGGTAGCGGGAGGGCGTCAGGCACAGATACGCAGTATTTT
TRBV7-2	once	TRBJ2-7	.	CASSFGRDLYEQYF	TGTGCCAGCAGCTTTGGGCGGGACCTCTACGAGCAGTACTTC
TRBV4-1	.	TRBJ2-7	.	CASTRDLSSSYEQYF	TGCGCCAGCACCCGGGACTTGAGTTCCTCCTACGAGCAGTACTTC
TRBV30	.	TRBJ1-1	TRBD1	CAFSDRERTEAFF	TGTGCCTTCTCGGACAGGGAAAGAACTGAAGCTTTCTTT
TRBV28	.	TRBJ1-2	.	CASSLSGGSPVEGDGYTF	TGTGCCAGCAGTTTATCTGGTGGCAGCCCCGTCGAAGGGGATGGCTACACCTTC
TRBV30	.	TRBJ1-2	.	CAWSLGGADGYTF	TGTGCCTGGAGTTTGGGGGGGGCTGATGGCTACACCTTC
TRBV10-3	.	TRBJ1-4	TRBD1	CAIRGTGRNEKLFF	TGTGCCATCAGGGGGACAGGCCGGAATGAAAAACTGTTTTTT
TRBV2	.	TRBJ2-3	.	CATSLTDAQYF	TGTGCCACCTCCCTCACAGATGCGCAGTATTTT
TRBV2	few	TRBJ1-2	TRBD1	CASSESDRGGDYGYTF	TGTGCCAGCAGTGAGTCGGACAGGGGAGGTGACTATGGCTACACCTTC
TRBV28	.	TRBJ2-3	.	CASSSPVYTQYF	TGTGCCAGCAGTTCCCCGGTATATACGCAGTATTTT
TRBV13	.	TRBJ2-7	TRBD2	CASSPRPGLAGRKDEQYF	TGTGCCAGCAGCCCTAGACCGGGACTAGCGGGACGCAAGGACGAGCAGTACTTC
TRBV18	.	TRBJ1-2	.	CASSLEAGVYGYTF	TGTGCCAGCTCACTAGAAGCGGGGGTCTATGGCTACACCTTC
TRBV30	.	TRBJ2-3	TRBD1	CAWSVTGTADTQYF	TGTGCCTGGAGTGTGACAGGGACGGCAGATACGCAGTATTTT